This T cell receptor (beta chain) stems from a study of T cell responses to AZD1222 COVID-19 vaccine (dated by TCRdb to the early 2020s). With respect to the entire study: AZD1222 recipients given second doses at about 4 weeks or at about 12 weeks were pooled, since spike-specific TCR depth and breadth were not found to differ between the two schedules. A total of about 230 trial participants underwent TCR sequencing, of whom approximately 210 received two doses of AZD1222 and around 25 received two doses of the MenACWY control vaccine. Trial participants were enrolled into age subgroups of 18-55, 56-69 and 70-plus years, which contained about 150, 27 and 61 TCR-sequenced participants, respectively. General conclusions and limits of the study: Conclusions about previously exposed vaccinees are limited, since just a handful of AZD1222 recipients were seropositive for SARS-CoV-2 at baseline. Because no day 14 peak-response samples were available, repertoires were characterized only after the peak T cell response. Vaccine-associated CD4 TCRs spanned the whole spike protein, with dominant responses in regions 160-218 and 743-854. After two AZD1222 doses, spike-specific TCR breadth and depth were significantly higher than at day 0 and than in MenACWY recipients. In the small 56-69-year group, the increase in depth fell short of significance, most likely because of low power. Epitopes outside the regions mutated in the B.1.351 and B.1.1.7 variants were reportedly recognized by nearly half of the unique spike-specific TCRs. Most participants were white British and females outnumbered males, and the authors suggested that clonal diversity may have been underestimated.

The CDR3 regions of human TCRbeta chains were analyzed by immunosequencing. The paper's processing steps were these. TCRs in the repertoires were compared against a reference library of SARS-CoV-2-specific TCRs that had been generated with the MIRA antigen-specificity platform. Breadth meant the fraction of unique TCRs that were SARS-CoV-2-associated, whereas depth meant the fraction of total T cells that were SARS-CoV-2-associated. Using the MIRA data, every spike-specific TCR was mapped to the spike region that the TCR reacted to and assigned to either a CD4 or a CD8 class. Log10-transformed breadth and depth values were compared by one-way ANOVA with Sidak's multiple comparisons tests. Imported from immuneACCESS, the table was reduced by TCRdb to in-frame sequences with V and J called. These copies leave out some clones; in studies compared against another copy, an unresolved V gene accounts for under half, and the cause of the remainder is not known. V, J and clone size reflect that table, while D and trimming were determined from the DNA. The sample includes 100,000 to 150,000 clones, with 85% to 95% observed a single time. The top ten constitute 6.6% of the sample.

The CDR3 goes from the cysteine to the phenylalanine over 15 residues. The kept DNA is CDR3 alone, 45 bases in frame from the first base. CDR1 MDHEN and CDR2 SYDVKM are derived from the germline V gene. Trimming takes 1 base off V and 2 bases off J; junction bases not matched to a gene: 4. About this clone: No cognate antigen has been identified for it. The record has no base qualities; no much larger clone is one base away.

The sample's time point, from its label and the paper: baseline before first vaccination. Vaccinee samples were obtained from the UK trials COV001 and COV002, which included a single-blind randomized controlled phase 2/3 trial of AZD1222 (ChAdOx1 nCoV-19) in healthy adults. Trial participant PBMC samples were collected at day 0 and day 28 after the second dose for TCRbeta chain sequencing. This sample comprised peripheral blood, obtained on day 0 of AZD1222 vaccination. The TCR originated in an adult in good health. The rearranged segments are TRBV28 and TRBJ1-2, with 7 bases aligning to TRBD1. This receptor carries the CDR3 CASSLSGTVNYGYTF. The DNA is TGTGCCAGCAGTTTATCCGGGACAGTAAACTATGGCTACACCTTC.